This is a list of T cell receptor beta chains from one sample in a study of EBV T-cell therapy then PD-1 blockade in nasopharyngeal carcinoma. No cognate antigen is known for these TCRs. Some clones are missing from TCRdb's copy, which holds only in-frame ones; the method was immunoSEQ multiplex PCR. The sample has 20,000 or so clones; almost 85% are singletons. The source material was CD8+ T cells from blood, sampled at roughly day 34 from a patient whose treatment included autologous EBV-specific T cells and nivolumab. Source of these receptors: a man aged 35-49 years with nasopharyngeal carcinoma. The CDR3 runs from the conserved cysteine through the conserved F or W. Fields, in order: V gene, clone size, D gene, J gene, CDR3 protein, CDR3 DNA. D genes are given only for firm matches. Only some rows state a clone size, as once, few, many or a class for expanded clones.

v_gene: TRBV3-1/TRBV3-2; abundance: -; d_gene: TRBD2; j_gene: TRBJ2-2; CDR3aa: CASSPSGGDVGELFF; CDR3nt: TGTGCCAGCAGCCCGAGCGGGGGGGATGTCGGGGAGCTGTTTTTT
v_gene: TRBV28; abundance: -; d_gene: -; j_gene: TRBJ1-6; CDR3aa: CASSLGLGNSPLHF; CDR3nt: TGTGCCAGCAGTCTCGGTCTTGGGAATTCACCCCTCCACTTT
v_gene: TRBV28; abundance: -; d_gene: TRBD1; j_gene: TRBJ1-2; CDR3aa: CASSLTGNYGYTF; CDR3nt: TGTGCCAGCAGCCTGACAGGGAACTATGGCTACACCTTC
v_gene: TRBV27; abundance: -; d_gene: -; j_gene: TRBJ2-1; CDR3aa: CASSFGQPYNEQFF; CDR3nt: TGTGCCAGCAGTTTCGGACAGCCCTACAATGAGCAGTTCTTC
v_gene: TRBV30; abundance: -; d_gene: TRBD1; j_gene: TRBJ1-1; CDR3aa: CACDRGSEAFF; CDR3nt: TGTGCCTGCGACAGGGGATCTGAAGCTTTCTTT
v_gene: TRBV7-8; abundance: -; d_gene: -; j_gene: TRBJ1-3; CDR3aa: CASSLAGNTIYF; CDR3nt: TGTGCCAGCAGCTTAGCGGGAAACACCATATATTTT
v_gene: TRBV28; abundance: -; d_gene: -; j_gene: TRBJ2-7; CDR3aa: CASSLGPDASSYEQYF; CDR3nt: TGTGCCAGCAGTCTCGGCCCGGATGCGAGCTCCTACGAGCAGTACTTC
v_gene: TRBV4-1; abundance: -; d_gene: -; j_gene: TRBJ2-3; CDR3aa: CASSQYSGAASTDTQYF; CDR3nt: TGCGCCAGCAGCCAATACTCAGGAGCAGCTAGCACAGATACGCAGTATTTT
v_gene: TRBV15; abundance: -; d_gene: -; j_gene: TRBJ1-1; CDR3aa: CATSSSGSTGTEAFF; CDR3nt: TGTGCCACCAGCAGCTCGGGATCCACGGGGACTGAAGCTTTCTTT
v_gene: TRBV4-1; abundance: -; d_gene: -; j_gene: TRBJ1-6; CDR3aa: CASSQVSGDNSPLHF; CDR3nt: TGCGCCAGCAGCCAAGTGTCCGGGGATAATTCACCCCTCCACTTT
v_gene: TRBV2; abundance: few; d_gene: TRBD1; j_gene: TRBJ1-5; CDR3aa: CASSEPGQGIQPQHF; CDR3nt: TGTGCCAGCAGTGAACCCGGACAGGGCATTCAGCCCCAGCATTTT
v_gene: TRBV24-1; abundance: -; d_gene: TRBD2; j_gene: TRBJ2-1; CDR3aa: CATNSGDYYNEQFF; CDR3nt: TGTGCCACCAATAGCGGGGACTACTACAATGAGCAGTTCTTC
v_gene: TRBV15; abundance: -; d_gene: TRBD2; j_gene: TRBJ2-7; CDR3aa: CATSFGGVPYEQYF; CDR3nt: TGTGCCACCAGCTTCGGGGGGGTCCCCTACGAGCAGTACTTC
v_gene: TRBV19; abundance: -; d_gene: TRBD1; j_gene: TRBJ2-1; CDR3aa: CASSIPGQGDYNEQFF; CDR3nt: TGTGCCAGTAGTATACCTGGACAGGGGGATTACAATGAGCAGTTCTTC
v_gene: TRBV4-3; abundance: -; d_gene: -; j_gene: TRBJ2-3; CDR3aa: CASSQDDERARTDTQYF; CDR3nt: TGCGCCAGCAGCCAAGATGATGAGAGGGCCCGCACAGATACGCAGTATTTT
v_gene: TRBV7-9; abundance: -; d_gene: -; j_gene: TRBJ1-1; CDR3aa: CATQGRMNTEAFF; CDR3nt: TGTGCCACCCAAGGTAGGATGAACACTGAAGCTTTCTTT
v_gene: TRBV14; abundance: -; d_gene: -; j_gene: TRBJ2-7; CDR3aa: CASSRIMGGEQYF; CDR3nt: TGTGCCAGCAGCCGTATTATGGGGGGCGAGCAGTACTTC
v_gene: TRBV2; abundance: -; d_gene: -; j_gene: TRBJ2-4; CDR3aa: CASSYLGGAKNIQYF; CDR3nt: TGTGCCAGCAGTTACCTGGGTGGGGCCAAAAACATTCAGTACTTC
v_gene: TRBV29-1; abundance: -; d_gene: TRBD1; j_gene: TRBJ2-4; CDR3aa: CSVERLTGRGENIQYF; CDR3nt: TGCAGCGTTGAGAGACTGACAGGGAGAGGGGAAAACATTCAGTACTTC
v_gene: TRBV7-9; abundance: -; d_gene: TRBD2; j_gene: TRBJ2-1; CDR3aa: CASLAGAYSSYNEQFF; CDR3nt: TGTGCCAGTCTAGCGGGGGCCTATAGCTCCTACAATGAGCAGTTCTTC
v_gene: TRBV10-3; abundance: medium-sized; d_gene: TRBD1; j_gene: TRBJ2-2; CDR3aa: CASGTENTGELFF; CDR3nt: TGTGCCTCCGGGACAGAGAACACCGGGGAGCTGTTTTTT
v_gene: TRBV7-3; abundance: -; d_gene: -; j_gene: TRBJ2-1; CDR3aa: CASSNGLSSYNEQFF; CDR3nt: TGTGCCAGCAGCAACGGACTCAGCTCCTACAATGAGCAGTTCTTC
v_gene: TRBV7-3; abundance: once; d_gene: -; j_gene: TRBJ2-1; CDR3aa: CASSTGAGPRNDEQFF; CDR3nt: TGTGCCAGCAGCACAGGAGCCGGGCCTCGAAACGATGAGCAGTTCTTC
v_gene: TRBV6-4; abundance: once; d_gene: -; j_gene: TRBJ2-6; CDR3aa: CASSENVPSGANVLTF; CDR3nt: TGTGCCAGCAGTGAAAACGTCCCCTCTGGGGCCAACGTCCTGACTTTC
v_gene: TRBV9; abundance: -; d_gene: -; j_gene: TRBJ2-5; CDR3aa: CASSVEGAIQETQYF; CDR3nt: TGTGCCAGCAGCGTAGAAGGGGCGATCCAAGAGACCCAGTACTTC
v_gene: TRBV27; abundance: -; d_gene: -; j_gene: TRBJ2-1; CDR3aa: CASSLSTGKEQFF; CDR3nt: TGTGCCAGCAGTTTATCTACCGGGAAGGAGCAGTTCTTC
v_gene: TRBV9; abundance: -; d_gene: -; j_gene: TRBJ2-3; CDR3aa: CASSVARGGTDTQYF; CDR3nt: TGTGCCAGCAGCGTAGCCAGGGGTGGCACAGATACGCAGTATTTT
v_gene: TRBV27; abundance: -; d_gene: TRBD2; j_gene: TRBJ2-5; CDR3aa: CASSSRGGRETQYF; CDR3nt: TGTGCCAGCAGTAGTCGGGGGGGCCGTGAGACCCAGTACTTC
v_gene: TRBV28; abundance: -; d_gene: -; j_gene: TRBJ1-2; CDR3aa: CASSRRREGLHYGYTF; CDR3nt: TGTGCCAGCAGTCGCCGACGGGAAGGCCTCCACTATGGCTACACCTTC
v_gene: TRBV27; abundance: -; d_gene: -; j_gene: TRBJ1-1; CDR3aa: CASSPLSGSLNTEAFF; CDR3nt: TGTGCCAGCAGTCCCCTTTCAGGCTCACTGAACACTGAAGCTTTCTTT
v_gene: TRBV7-9; abundance: -; d_gene: TRBD1; j_gene: TRBJ2-7; CDR3aa: CASSFEQGASEQYF; CDR3nt: TGTGCCAGCAGCTTTGAACAGGGGGCTTCCGAGCAGTACTTC
v_gene: TRBV5-1; abundance: -; d_gene: TRBD2; j_gene: TRBJ2-2; CDR3aa: CASSLRSGGAGELFF; CDR3nt: TGCGCCAGCAGCTTGCGGAGCGGGGGGGCCGGGGAGCTGTTTTTT
v_gene: TRBV6-6; abundance: -; d_gene: -; j_gene: TRBJ1-1; CDR3aa: CASSYWQGRTEAFF; CDR3nt: TGTGCCAGCAGTTACTGGCAGGGCAGGACTGAAGCTTTCTTT
v_gene: TRBV29-1; abundance: -; d_gene: -; j_gene: TRBJ1-3; CDR3aa: CSVETQGRENTIYF; CDR3nt: TGCAGCGTTGAAACTCAGGGAAGAGAAAACACCATATATTTT
v_gene: TRBV7-9; abundance: -; d_gene: -; j_gene: TRBJ2-5; CDR3aa: CASSWGGLQETQYF; CDR3nt: TGTGCCAGCAGTTGGGGGGGGCTTCAAGAGACCCAGTACTTC
v_gene: TRBV19; abundance: -; d_gene: -; j_gene: TRBJ2-3; CDR3aa: CASSSDGLGGTDTQYF; CDR3nt: TGTGCCAGTAGTAGCGACGGCCTGGGGGGCACAGATACGCAGTATTTT
v_gene: TRBV18; abundance: once; d_gene: -; j_gene: TRBJ2-4; CDR3aa: CASSPPEGPAKNIQYF; CDR3nt: TGTGCCAGCTCACCACCGGAGGGTCCCGCCAAAAACATTCAGTACTTC
v_gene: TRBV18; abundance: once; d_gene: TRBD1; j_gene: TRBJ1-4; CDR3aa: CASSPPRDSEYPTNEKLFF; CDR3nt: TGTGCCAGCTCACCACCCCGGGACAGCGAGTATCCAACTAATGAAAAACTGTTTTTT
v_gene: TRBV5-6; abundance: -; d_gene: -; j_gene: TRBJ2-2; CDR3aa: CASSYGTGELFF; CDR3nt: TGTGCCAGCAGCTACGGCACCGGGGAGCTGTTTTTT
v_gene: TRBV9; abundance: -; d_gene: TRBD1; j_gene: TRBJ2-5; CDR3aa: CASSPEGTEETQYF; CDR3nt: TGTGCCAGCAGCCCAGAGGGGACAGAAGAGACCCAGTACTTC
v_gene: TRBV9; abundance: -; d_gene: -; j_gene: TRBJ2-3; CDR3aa: CASSGQATDTQYF; CDR3nt: TGTGCCAGCAGCGGACAGGCCACAGATACGCAGTATTTT
v_gene: TRBV6-5; abundance: -; d_gene: -; j_gene: TRBJ1-1; CDR3aa: CASHSDTEAFF; CDR3nt: TGTGCCAGCCACAGCGACACTGAAGCTTTCTTT
v_gene: TRBV12-3/TRBV12-4; abundance: -; d_gene: -; j_gene: TRBJ1-1; CDR3aa: CASSLGQIEAFF; CDR3nt: TGTGCCAGCAGTTTAGGACAAATTGAAGCTTTCTTT
v_gene: TRBV4-2; abundance: few; d_gene: TRBD2; j_gene: TRBJ2-1; CDR3aa: CASSQLGTSGNEQFF; CDR3nt: TGTGCCAGCAGCCAACTGGGGACTAGCGGGAATGAGCAGTTCTTC
v_gene: TRBV5-5; abundance: -; d_gene: -; j_gene: TRBJ1-2; CDR3aa: CASSTPGPLNYGYTF; CDR3nt: TGTGCCAGCAGTACCCCCGGCCCGTTGAACTATGGCTACACCTTC
v_gene: TRBV27; abundance: -; d_gene: TRBD2; j_gene: TRBJ2-1; CDR3aa: CASSFSGGPQFF; CDR3nt: TGTGCCAGCAGTTTTAGCGGGGGACCCCAGTTCTTC
v_gene: TRBV5-4; abundance: -; d_gene: -; j_gene: TRBJ1-1; CDR3aa: CASSLGGGPEAFF; CDR3nt: TGTGCCAGCAGCTTGGGCGGGGGGCCTGAAGCTTTCTTT
v_gene: TRBV4-2; abundance: -; d_gene: -; j_gene: TRBJ1-1; CDR3aa: CASSSAVPEAFF; CDR3nt: TGTGCCAGCAGCTCGGCGGTACCCGAGGCTTTCTTT
v_gene: TRBV10-3; abundance: -; d_gene: TRBD2; j_gene: TRBJ2-1; CDR3aa: CAIRLAGVYNEQFF; CDR3nt: TGTGCCATCCGACTAGCGGGGGTTTACAATGAGCAGTTCTTC
v_gene: TRBV4-2; abundance: -; d_gene: -; j_gene: TRBJ2-7; CDR3aa: CASSKSDGGADEQYF; CDR3nt: TGTGCCAGCAGCAAAAGTGACGGGGGAGCAGACGAGCAGTACTTC
v_gene: TRBV14; abundance: once; d_gene: -; j_gene: TRBJ1-2; CDR3aa: CASSQDAGARGYTF; CDR3nt: TGTGCCAGCAGCCAAGATGCAGGGGCGCGGGGCTACACCTTC
v_gene: TRBV7-2; abundance: -; d_gene: -; j_gene: TRBJ2-7; CDR3aa: CASSPRDGIFSYEQYF; CDR3nt: TGTGCCAGCAGCCCCCGGGACGGCATATTCTCCTACGAGCAGTACTTC
v_gene: TRBV4-3; abundance: -; d_gene: -; j_gene: TRBJ2-1; CDR3aa: CASSQVHTGTPYNEQFF; CDR3nt: TGCGCCAGCAGCCAAGTCCACACCGGGACTCCATACAATGAGCAGTTCTTC
v_gene: TRBV12-3/TRBV12-4; abundance: -; d_gene: TRBD2; j_gene: TRBJ2-2; CDR3aa: CASGTSAAGELFF; CDR3nt: TGTGCCAGCGGGACTAGCGCGGCCGGGGAGCTGTTTTTT